The table lists the clone carrying this T cell receptor (beta chain) with many counts. Its antigen remains unknown. An end of the junction differs from the germline gene, which may be a read error. Samples came from axillary lymph nodes draining the breast cancer. This sample stems from a study of breast tumors, draining lymph nodes, adjacent tissues. Study outcomes and limitations: Compared with basal-like, luminal-like tumors shared significantly more repertoire with nontumor tissue. That most tumor T cells come from lymph nodes remained unproven. Tumor repertoires ranked between lymph nodes and nontumor tissue in diversity, with V and J gene preferences. The data were judged consistent with most tumor T cells coming from lymph node and expanding in tumor.

TCRdb reprocessed the multiplex PCR reads via MiXCR and lists one record per CDR3 protein. The repertoire holds roughly 120,000 distinct CDR3 sequences, with just under 20% as singletons. The sequencing sample was made of axillary lymph node tissue. This clonotype originated in a female donor with breast cancer. Some clones in this sample may be carry-over from other donors' samples.

The CDR3 DNA sequence: TGTGCCAGCAGTTCGCGGACTAGCGGGAGGTCCCTTCACTTC. It specifies CASSSRTSGRSLHF. This sequence joins TRBV12-3 or TRBV12-4 and TRBJ2-1; 14 nucleotides agree with TRBD2. The CDR3 contains 14 residues.